The clone carrying this T cell receptor (beta chain) has only a few counts. Its antigen is currently unknown. This specimen comes from a study of blood T cells in healthy people across ages. Overall study context: About one barcoded beta molecule was captured per two T cells (by template switching).

Whole-study results and caveats: When set beside aged donors, long-lived donors presented more naive CD4+ cells and higher diversity. Diversity of TCR beta correlated strongly with naive T cell percentage.

Primed by a sample-barcoded 5' primer and a J-beta primer mix, a second PCR proceeded for about 6 to 12 cycles. Template switching added a 12-random-nucleotide identifier to every cDNA molecule. Via MiXCR, TCRdb re-called the 5' RACE reads, giving one row per CDR3 protein. Counted here are about 800,000 distinct CDR3 sequences, 58% occurring once; the ten biggest clones make up 20% to 25%. This clonotype was obtained from a man aged 25-45 years in good health. The specimen was blood.

The CDR3 region is CSAFKAGNQPQHF. The DNA of the CDR3 is TGCAGTGCCTTTAAGGCCGGCAATCAGCCCCAGCATTTT. The V and J genes are TRBV20-1 and TRBJ1-5; D gene unclear. Germline loops: CDR1 DFQATT, CDR2 SNEGSKA (reference sequence). The CDR3 sequence is 13 residues long. Trimming shortened V by 6 bases and J by 2 bases, and 11 bases separated the two germline ends.